The following is a T cell receptor (beta chain) sequence with its context. Authors' analysis steps: Estimation of nucleated cell counts was performed using reference gene primer amplification. The assay was immunoSEQ multiplex PCR, and TCRdb's table has in-frame clones only and misses some. Clone size and V and J calls were adopted from that table, with D and trimming inferred from the DNA. The table has 250,000 to 350,000 clones, around 87% seen once. The source of the sample is a study of blood T cell repertoires in COVID-19. Study in general: Samples came from the United States, Italy and Spain, spanning acute and convalescent COVID-19. T cells, B-cell-depleted T cells, or PBMCs provided the cDNA or gDNA that served as material.

The V and J ends lost 2 bases and 2 bases respectively, with 4 bases between them. CDR3 size: 14 residues. Germline V lookup: CDR1 SEHNR, CDR2 FQNEAQ (reference sequence). The receptor was derived from a woman in her forties or fifties who had recovered from COVID-19. The sample was peripheral blood. The rearrangement uses TRBV7-9 and TRBJ2-6; no definite D call. The CDR3: CASSLTAGANVLTF. Here the CDR3 DNA reads TGTGCCAGCAGCTTAACGGCTGGGGCCAACGTCCTGACTTTC.